The next 15 T cell receptor beta chains were all read from a single sample in a study of shared clonotypes between healthy human individuals. Measured with immunoSEQ multiplex PCR; TCRdb has only the in-frame clones, and not every one. The sample includes approximately 530,000 clones, about 96% seen only once; the top ten take about 0.068%. The material sequenced was naive CD4+ T cells sorted from blood. Specified subset: CD45RA+ positively selected. The receptors shown here come from a woman aged 30 to 39 in good health.

The table lists this clone with a count of one. The chain combines TRBV2 with TRBJ2-5; TRBD2 agrees at 8 bases. This CDR3 is 16 amino acids long. The germline V gene has CDR1 SNHLY and CDR2 FYNNEI. Trimming removed 3 bases from V and 11 bases from J; junction bases left unmatched: 17. DNA of the CDR3: TGTGCCAGCAGTGACATAACTAAAGCGGGAGAGGGAGAGCAGTACTTC. This gives the protein CASSDITKAGEGEQYF.

The rearrangement links TRBV7-9 to TRBJ1-5, with D possibly matching TRBD1 (6 bases). The germline CDR1 and CDR2 sequences are SEHNR and FQNEAQ (reference sequence). The CDR3 covers 17 residues. V lost 5 bases to trimming and J lost 0 bases, with 17 bases between them. CDR3 DNA: TGTGCCAGCAGCCTCTCGACAGGAAGGTATAGCAATCAGCCCCAGCATTTT. It codes for CASSLSTGRYSNQPQHF.

V usage is TRBV4-1 and J usage is TRBJ2-5; possible D gene TRBD2, 5 bases. The CDR3 totals 16 residues. V was pared by 1 base and J by 2 bases, with 14 bases between. The germline gives CDR1 MGHRA, CDR2 YSYEKL. CDR3 sequence reads: CASSQGGSRRQETQYF. For the CDR3, the DNA is TGCGCCAGCAGCCAAGGAGGATCTAGGAGGCAAGAGACCCAGTACTTC.

To note about this clone: In this CDR3 the conserved last residue, phenylalanine or tryptophan, is missing, so a read error is likely. It is unclear where the CDR3 begins or ends on the DNA, so no DNA is shown, and the CDR3 is as TCRdb lists it. This sequence joins TRBV27 and TRBJ2-7; TRBD2, as called in the table, went unchecked against the DNA. The V gene's germline CDR1 is MNHEY and CDR2 SMNVEV (reference sequence). The CDR3 adds up to 12 amino acids, both ends counted. The CDR3 loop is CASSLSEIPTVL.

This chain connects TRBV19 to TRBJ2-3; perhaps D is TRBD1 or TRBD2 (5 bases each). V was clipped by 6 bases and J by 3 bases, with 13 bases between them. CDR1 is LNHDA, CDR2 SQIVND, per germline (reference sequence). The CDR3 has 14 amino acids. Here the CDR3 DNA reads TGTGCCAGTAGCGGGGCAGGGTTTACAGATACGCAGTATTTT. Its translation: CASSGAGFTDTQYF.

The gene calls are TRBV7-2 and TRBJ1-5, with D maybe TRBD1 (6 bases). Between the trimmed V and J ends, which lost 5 bases and 0 bases, there was a span of 8 bases. The length of the CDR3 is 14 residues. Germline-derived CDR1 and CDR2 are SGHTA and FQGNSA. In DNA, the CDR3 is TGTGCCAGCAGCCGACAGGTTAGCAATCAGCCCCAGCATTTT. Its protein is CASSRQVSNQPQHF.

The chain has TRBV4-1 and TRBJ2-4; TRBD2 matches at 8 bases. J was trimmed by 0 bases and V by 3 bases; bases with no gene match: 7. CDR1 MGHRA and CDR2 YSYEKL come from the germline V gene. The length of the CDR3 is 17 residues. The CDR3 loop is CASSQLAGTLAKNIQYF. As DNA, the CDR3 is TGCGCCAGCAGCCAGCTAGCGGGCACTCTAGCCAAAAACATTCAGTACTTC.

This rearrangement joins TRBV6-5 to TRBJ2-3; TRBD2 might be the D (5 bases). Looked up from germline, CDR1 is MNHEY and CDR2 is SVGAGI. This CDR3 spans 15 amino acids. The V end lost 2 bases, the J end lost 1 base, and 10 bases lay between the germline ends. CDR3 sequence: CASSYAEGGTDTQYF. In DNA, the CDR3 is TGTGCCAGCAGTTACGCAGAGGGAGGCACAGATACGCAGTATTTT.

The chain uses TRBV5-1 and TRBJ2-3, with D uncertain. The germline V gene encodes CDR1 SGHRS and CDR2 YFSETQ. The CDR3 sequence is 13 residues long. Trimming took 4 bases from V and 2 from J, leaving 8 bases between them. CDR3 residues: CASSLTHTDTQYF. Written as DNA, the CDR3 is TGCGCCAGCAGCCTAACGCACACAGATACGCAGTATTTT.

The CDR3 here is CASSISAAGAHEQYF. In nucleotides, the CDR3 is TGTGCCAGCAGCATAAGTGCAGCGGGAGCGCACGAGCAGTACTTC. The J gene is TRBJ2-7, the V gene TRBV7-3; TRBD2 aligns across 8 bases. V shed 5 bases, J shed 5 bases, and the junction held 11 bases outside the gene matches. The CDR3 is 15 residues long. Germline V lookup: CDR1 SGHTA, CDR2 FQGTGA.

This clone showed up just once. No conserved phenylalanine or tryptophan ends this CDR3, so it is likely a read error. The chain is built from TRBV4-1 and TRBJ1-2; 7 positions agree with TRBD1. Losses at the gene ends were 3 bases for V and 3 bases for J; bases not matched to a gene: 4. This CDR3 spans 14 amino acids. Germline V lookup: CDR1 MGHRA, CDR2 YSYEKL. The CDR3 nucleotides are TGCGCCAGCAGCCAGGCCGACAGGGACTATGGCTACACCCTC. It encodes CASSQADRDYGYTL.

The chain carries TRBV18 and TRBJ1-4, with 7 nucleotides matching TRBD1. The CDR3 contains 15 residues. CDR1 KGHSH and CDR2 LQKENI come from the germline V gene. The V segment lost 3 bases and the J segment 7 bases; nucleotides outside the gene matches: 8. The CDR3 reads CASSPNRDSLEKLFF. DNA of the CDR3: TGTGCCAGCTCACCGAACCGGGACAGTCTTGAAAAACTGTTTTTT.

Only one count was recorded for this clone. J is TRBJ2-1 and V is TRBV7-6; possible D gene TRBD1, 6 bases. The V end was cut by 5 bases, the J end by 3 bases, with 17 bases between. Germline values: CDR1 SGHVS, CDR2 FNYEAQ. This CDR3 is 16 amino acids long. In DNA form, the CDR3 reads TGTGCCAGCAGCGACCACCCTAGGGGGAACTACAATGAGCAGTTCTTC. It yields the protein CASSDHPRGNYNEQFF.

This clone was observed once. The chain is built from TRBV6-5 and TRBJ2-2; D could derive from TRBD1 or TRBD2 (5 bases each). Trimming removed 4 bases from V and 8 bases from J, with 14 bases in between. The V gene's germline CDR1 is MNHEY and CDR2 SVGAGI. The CDR3 consists of 14 residues. In nucleotides, the CDR3 is TGTGCCAGCAGTTTTCGCAGGGAGTCTGGGGAGCTGTTTTTT. It is translated as CASSFRRESGELFF.

V gene TRBV4-2 combines with J gene TRBJ2-7, with 12 bases fitting TRBD2. CDR3 size: 18 residues. Germline loops: CDR1 LGHNA, CDR2 YNFKEQ. The J segment lost 2 bases and the V segment lost 3 bases, leaving 11 bases of the junction unmatched. In DNA, the CDR3 is TGTGCCAGCAGCCAGACACCCGGGACTAGCGGGTCAGCCTACGAGCAGTACTTC. This translates into CASSQTPGTSGSAYEQYF.